The 9 T cell receptor beta chains listed next were all sequenced from one sample in a study of cytomegalovirus exposure and HLA in healthy donors. Primers for the PCR totalled 60 Vbeta and 13 Jbeta. Libraries were prepared by immunoSEQ multiplex PCR; TCRdb keeps only in-frame clonotypes and omits some of them. The sample holds some 150,000 clones, around 88% seen once. The sequenced sample consisted of PBMCs. These receptors were collected from a woman in her 30s in good health and CMV-seronegative.

The rearrangement uses TRBV7-9 and TRBJ2-2; TRBD1 matches at 10 bases. CDR3 length: 15 amino acids. From germline, CDR1 is SEHNR and CDR2 FQNEAQ (reference sequence). V shed 7 bases, J shed 4 bases, and the junction held 6 bases outside the gene matches. The CDR3 is CASTSGQGSTGELFF. CDR3 nucleotide sequence: TGTGCCAGCACCTCGGGACAGGGGAGCACCGGGGAGCTGTTTTTT.

The chain carries TRBV29-1 and TRBJ1-2; D perhaps matches TRBD1 (5 bases). Germline CDR1 is SQVTM and CDR2 is ANQGSEA. V was shortened by 0 bases and J by 2 bases, with 22 bases between the two germline ends. CDR3 length equals 18 residues. The CDR3 DNA follows: TGCAGCGTTGAAGATTTTACCCCATCGGGACTGATAAACTATGGCTACACCTTC. It encodes CSVEDFTPSGLINYGYTF.

The chain is built from TRBV28 and TRBJ2-3; 7 nucleotides match TRBD1. The V gene end was trimmed by 7 bases and the J gene end by 0 bases; junction bases not matched to a gene: 7. The CDR3 runs to 15 residues. In germline, CDR1 is MDHEN, CDR2 SYDVKM. The CDR3 sequence is CASTDRDSSTDTQYF. The CDR3 coding sequence is TGTGCCAGCACCGACAGGGATTCTAGCACAGATACGCAGTATTTT.

The V gene is TRBV29-1, the J gene TRBJ1-2; D may be TRBD1 (5 bases). Germline CDR1 and CDR2: SQVTM and ANQGSEA. The V end was cut by 6 bases, the J end by 4 bases, with 15 bases between. This CDR3 spans 13 amino acids. The CDR3 reads CSVERGSGYGYTF. The CDR3 DNA sequence: TGCAGCGTCGAGCGGGGGAGCGGCTATGGCTACACCTTC.

The CDR3 nucleotides are TGTGCCAGCAGTACTCGGAGGGGCGGCTACGAGCAGTACTTC. It encodes CASSTRRGGYEQYF. This rearrangement joins TRBV27 to TRBJ2-5; D is perhaps TRBD2 (6 bases). The J call may be wrong; the DNA end is better matched by TRBJ2-7. Germline values: CDR1 MNHEY, CDR2 SMNVEV (reference sequence). The CDR3 contains 14 residues.

V and J are TRBV18 and TRBJ2-5, with D possibly being TRBD1 (6 bases). The CDR3 totals 15 residues. Germline CDR1 KGHSH, CDR2 LQKENI. The germline V and J ends were trimmed by 1 base and 4 bases, with 13 bases remaining between them. CDR3 protein: CASSPLHRETETQYF. In DNA, the CDR3 is TGTGCCAGCTCACCACTACACAGGGAGACAGAGACCCAGTACTTC.

This chain joins TRBV4-3 and TRBJ2-7, with TRBD2 as a possible D gene (7 bases). This CDR3 has 15 amino acids. Germline CDR1 is LGHNA and CDR2 is YSLEER. V lost 7 bases to trimming and J lost 2 bases, with 18 bases between them. The CDR3, as DNA: TGCGCCAGCATGTATATGGGGCGGGGGCCCTACGAGCAGTACTTC. Protein product: CASMYMGRGPYEQYF.

CDR3 sequence: CASSLGRDGNTIYF. DNA of the CDR3: TGTGCCAGCAGCTTGGGCAGGGATGGAAACACCATATATTTT. The genes are TRBV5-4 and TRBJ2-2; TRBD1 might be the D (5 bases). With the DNA end fitting TRBJ1-3 better, the J assignment may be wrong. Germline CDR1 is SGHNT and CDR2 is YYREEE (reference sequence). This CDR3 is built from 14 residues.

The rearrangement uses TRBV19 and TRBJ2-7, with D maybe TRBD1 (6 bases). V was shortened by 3 bases and J by 1 base, with 13 bases between the two germline ends. The CDR3 totals 15 residues. Germline V gene data show CDR1 as LNHDA and CDR2 as SQIVND (reference sequence). CDR3 sequence (DNA): TGTGCCAGTAGTATCCAGGGGTCTAGTTCCTACGAGCAGTACTTC. This codes for CASSIQGSSSYEQYF.